The present T cell receptor beta chain was sequenced within a study of blood T cell repertoires in COVID-19. For the study at large: COVID-19 samples, acute and convalescent, were from the United States, Italy and Spain. PBMCs, B-cell-depleted T cells, or T cells were the source of the cDNA or gDNA that made up the material.

Authors' processing steps: Reference gene primers were amplified, and this amplification served to estimate nucleated cell counts. Some clones are missing from TCRdb's copy, which holds only in-frame ones; the method was immunoSEQ multiplex PCR. V and J calls and clone size are as listed in that table; D and trimming were resolved from the DNA. The table records roughly 81,000 clones, approximately 83% of them present only once. V shed 3 bases, J shed 10 bases, and the junction held 3 bases outside the gene matches. This CDR3 is 13 amino acids long. In germline, CDR1 is SEHNR, CDR2 FQNEAQ (reference sequence).

The chain couples TRBV7-9 to TRBJ1-6; 7 bases map to TRBD1. The origin of this receptor is a woman aged 70-85 years with acute or convalescent COVID-19. The sample taken for sequencing was peripheral blood. CDR3 nucleotide sequence: TGTGCCAGCAGCTTTTCGGGACAGTCACCCCTCCACTTT. This sequence encodes CASSFSGQSPLHF.